Reported below is one T cell receptor (beta chain). The antigen remains unidentified. This CDR3 spans 16 amino acids. V dropped 0 bases and J dropped 5; count of bases not matched to a gene: 6. Germline CDR1 and CDR2: MNHEY and SVGAGI. This record belongs to a study of cytomegalovirus exposure and HLA in healthy donors. Study-wide results and caveats: What was likely a sequencing artifact was a cluster of highly shared sequence variants. TCR beta chain V- and J-gene trimming was linked, in a later analysis, to a missense variant in DCLRE1C. It was taken for granted in presence/absence analyses that sequencing depth across donors was roughly uniform.

The PCR employed 60 Vbeta primers together with 13 Jbeta primers. The repertoire was sequenced with immunoSEQ multiplex PCR; TCRdb's copy has only in-frame clones and lacks some. The table records some 180,000 clones, roughly three quarters of them present only once. The sequencing sample was made of PBMCs. The source of this sequence is a woman aged 25 to 39 in good health and CMV-seropositive. The J gene is TRBJ2-2, the V gene TRBV6-5, with 7 positions matching TRBD1. CDR3: CASSYSVTGLTGELFF. The CDR3 bases are TGTGCCAGCAGTTACTCGGTGACAGGGTTAACCGGGGAGCTGTTTTTT.